Sequencing of this T cell receptor beta chain was carried out in a study of T cell repertoires in cytomegalovirus infection. For the study at large: Indications of both CMV infection and matching HLA type were provided by public TCR beta signatures.

CDR1 DFQATT and CDR2 SNEGSKA come from the germline V gene (reference sequence). This CDR3 comprises 12 residues. Trimming cost V 6 bases and J 5 bases; bases outside gene matches: 4. In its sample, this clonotype was seen a few times. One entry per CDR3 protein, called by TCRdb with MiXCR from the reads. The sample gives more than 400,000 distinct CDR3 sequences, about 30% of which show up once; approximately 13% is in the top ten. The source material was PBMCs. This receptor was taken from a human donor in good health (CMV status not recorded). Some clones in this sample may be carry-over from other donors' samples. V gene TRBV20-1 combines with J gene TRBJ2-4; TRBD1 agrees at 7 bases. CDR3: CSAKGQQNIQYF. DNA of the CDR3: TGCAGTGCCAAGGGACAGCAAAACATTCAGTACTTC.